This T cell receptor (beta chain) was identified during a study of PD-1 blockade in classical Hodgkin lymphoma. Study information: Each patient was given nivolumab 3 mg/kg through a vein every 2 weeks. Findings of the study overall: It was CD4+ TCR diversity, not CD8+, that rose significantly by C4D1.

Each of the patients experienced relapse following autologous stem cell transplantation, and their brentuximab vedotin exposure differed. The protocol was immunoSEQ multiplex PCR, while the TCRdb copy is restricted to in-frame clones and leaves out a portion. In the table there are approximately 80,000 clones, under 90% of which are singletons. Germline-derived CDR1 and CDR2 are LNHNV and YYDKDF (reference sequence). CDR3 length: 13 residues. V lost 3 bases and J lost 0, with 3 bases in between. As regards this clone: The target antigen is unknown.

This TCR was recovered from a human donor with classical Hodgkin lymphoma. Sequences were derived from peripheral blood mononuclear cells (PBMCs), sampled at baseline. The chain employs TRBV15 and TRBJ1-5, with D unresolved. For the CDR3, the DNA is TGTGCCACCAGCAGGAATAGCAATCAGCCCCAGCATTTT. This sequence encodes CATSRNSNQPQHF.